This T cell receptor beta chain comes out of a study of blood T cell repertoires in COVID-19. Assay used: immunoSEQ multiplex PCR; TCRdb lists only in-frame clones, some missing. The sample records roughly 230,000 clones, about 86% being singletons. The germline CDR1 and CDR2 sequences are MGHRA and YSYEKL. This CDR3 comprises 16 residues. The ends lost 4 bases at V and 3 bases at J; junction bases unmatched: 7. This receptor was identified in a man aged 50-60 years who had recovered from COVID-19. The rearrangement links TRBV4-1 to TRBJ2-7, with 12 bases fitting TRBD1. Sequencing was carried out using PBMCs or T cells enriched from blood (not recorded which). DNA of the CDR3: TGCGCCAGCAGCCGAACCGGGGACAGGGGGCGCTACGAGCAGTACTTC. This gives the protein CASSRTGDRGRYEQYF.